Shown below are 2 T cell receptor beta chains from a single sample sequenced in a study of control samples from healthy donors and cancer patients. Some clones are missing from TCRdb's copy, which holds only in-frame ones; the method was immunoSEQ multiplex PCR. Altogether 100,000 or so clones are present, roughly 90% being singletons, with the ten largest covering over 0.85%. Sequenced: blood. The receptors derive from a woman in her twenties or thirties in good health.

The V call is TRBV6-1, the J call TRBJ2-5; 8 bases fit TRBD2. V lost 1 base to trimming and J lost 4 bases; unmatched junction nucleotides: 14. This CDR3 comprises 18 residues. From germline, CDR1 is MNHNS and CDR2 SASEGT. The DNA of the CDR3 is TGTGCCAGCAGTGAAGGGTTGGTAGCGGAGGCGGGGGGAGAGACCCAGTACTTC. It yields the protein CASSEGLVAEAGGETQYF.

V gene TRBV5-4 combines with J gene TRBJ1-2, with D possibly matching TRBD1 (5 bases). V dropped 4 bases and J dropped 2 bases, with 21 bases sitting between them. This CDR3 is 17 amino acids long. Germline V gene data show CDR1 as SGHNT and CDR2 as YYREEE (reference sequence). CDR3 sequence reads: CASSPSPGRSGNYGYTF. Here the CDR3 DNA reads TGTGCCAGCAGCCCCTCCCCAGGGAGGAGTGGCAACTATGGCTACACCTTC.